The following is a T cell receptor beta chain sequence with its context. If patients had autoimmune disease history or systemic immunosuppression, they were excluded. Researchers took blood at baseline, on cycle 4 day 1, and on cycle 7 day 1. This specimen comes from a study of OX40 agonist ivuxolimab in advanced cancers. Study at large: Therapy given before enrollment (anti-PD-1, anti-PD-L1 or anti-CTLA-4) was allowed, and 30% to 50% had some.

The V gene's germline CDR1 is MGHRA and CDR2 YSYEKL. The CDR3 consists of 16 residues. The trim removed 3 bases at V and 3 bases at J, leaving 4 bases unmatched. The protocol was immunoSEQ multiplex PCR, while the TCRdb copy is restricted to in-frame clones and leaves out a portion. The sample yields about 70,000 clones, around nine tenths seen once. This receptor was identified in an adult with an advanced solid tumor such as melanoma, head and neck, liver or kidney cancer. This chain connects TRBV4-1 to TRBJ2-2; 10 nucleotides line up with TRBD2. The specimen comprised CD4+ or CD8+ T cells sorted from blood, sampled in a trial of the OX40 agonist ivuxolimab. The CDR3 DNA is TGCGCCAGCAGCCAGGACGGACTAGCGGACACCGGGGAGCTGTTTTTT. Its protein is CASSQDGLADTGELFF.